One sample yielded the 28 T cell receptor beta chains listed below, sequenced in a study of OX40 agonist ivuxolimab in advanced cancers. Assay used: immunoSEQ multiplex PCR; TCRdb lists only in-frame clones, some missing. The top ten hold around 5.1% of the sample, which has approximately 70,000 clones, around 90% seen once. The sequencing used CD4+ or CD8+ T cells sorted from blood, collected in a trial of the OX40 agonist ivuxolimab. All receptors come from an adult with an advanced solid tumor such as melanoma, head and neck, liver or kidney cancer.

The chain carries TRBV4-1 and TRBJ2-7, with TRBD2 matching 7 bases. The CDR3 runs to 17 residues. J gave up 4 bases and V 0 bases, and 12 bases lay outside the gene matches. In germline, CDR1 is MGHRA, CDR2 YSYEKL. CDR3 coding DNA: TGCGCCAGCAGCCAAGATCCCCTGGGGGGAGGGCCTTACGAGCAGTACTTC. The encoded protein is CASSQDPLGGGPYEQYF.

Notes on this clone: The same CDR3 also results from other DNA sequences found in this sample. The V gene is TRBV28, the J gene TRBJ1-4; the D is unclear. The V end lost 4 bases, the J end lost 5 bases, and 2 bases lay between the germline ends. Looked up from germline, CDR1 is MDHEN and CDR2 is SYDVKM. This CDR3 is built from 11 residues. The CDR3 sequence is CASSSNEKLFF. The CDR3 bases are TGTGCCAGCAGTTCAAATGAAAAACTGTTTTTT.

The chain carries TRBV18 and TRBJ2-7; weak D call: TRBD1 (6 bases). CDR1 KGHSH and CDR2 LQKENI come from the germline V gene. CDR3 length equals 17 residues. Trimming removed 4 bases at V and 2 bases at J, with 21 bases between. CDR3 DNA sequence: TGTGCCAGCTCACTCACCCTAATCCAGACAGGCGCCTACGAGCAGTACTTC. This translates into CASSLTLIQTGAYEQYF.

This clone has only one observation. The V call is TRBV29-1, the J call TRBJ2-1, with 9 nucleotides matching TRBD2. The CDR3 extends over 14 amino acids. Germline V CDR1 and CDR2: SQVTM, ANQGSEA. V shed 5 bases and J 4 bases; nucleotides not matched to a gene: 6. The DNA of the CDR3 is TGCAGCGTTCGGACGCGGGAGGGTTACAATGAGCAGTTCTTC. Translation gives CSVRTREGYNEQFF.

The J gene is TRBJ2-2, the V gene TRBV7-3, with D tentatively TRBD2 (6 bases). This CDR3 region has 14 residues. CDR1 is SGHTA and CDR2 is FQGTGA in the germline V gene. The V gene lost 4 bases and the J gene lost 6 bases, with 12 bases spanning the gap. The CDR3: CASSSQGGAGELFF. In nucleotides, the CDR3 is TGTGCCAGCAGCTCCCAAGGAGGGGCCGGGGAGCTGTTTTTT.

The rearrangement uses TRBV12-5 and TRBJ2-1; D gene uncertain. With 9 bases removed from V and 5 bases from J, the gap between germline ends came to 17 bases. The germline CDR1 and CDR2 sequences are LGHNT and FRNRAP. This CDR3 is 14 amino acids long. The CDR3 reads CARELWAEDNEQFF. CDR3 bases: TGTGCTAGGGAACTTTGGGCCGAAGACAATGAGCAGTTCTTC. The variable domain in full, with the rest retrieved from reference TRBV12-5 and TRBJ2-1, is DARVTQTPRHKVTEMGQEVTMRCQPILGHNTVFWYRQTMMQGLELLAYFRNRAPLDDSGMPKDRFSAEMPDATLATLKIQPSEPRDSAVYFCARELWAEDNEQFFGPGTRLTVL.

CDR3 region: CASSTHGSYNSPLHF. The CDR3 region has the DNA TGTGCCAGCAGTACACACGGCTCCTATAATTCACCCCTCCACTTT. This sequence joins TRBV27 and TRBJ1-6; no clear D. The CDR3 totals 15 residues. Trimming removed 5 bases at V and 0 bases at J, with 8 bases between. Germline V gene sequence: CDR1 MNHEY, CDR2 SMNVEV (reference sequence).

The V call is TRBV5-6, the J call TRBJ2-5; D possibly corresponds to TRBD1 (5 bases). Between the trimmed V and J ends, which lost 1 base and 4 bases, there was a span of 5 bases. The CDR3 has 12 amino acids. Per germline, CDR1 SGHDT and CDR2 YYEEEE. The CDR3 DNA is TGTGCCAGCAGCTTGAGGGGAGAGACCCAGTACTTC. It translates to CASSLRGETQYF.

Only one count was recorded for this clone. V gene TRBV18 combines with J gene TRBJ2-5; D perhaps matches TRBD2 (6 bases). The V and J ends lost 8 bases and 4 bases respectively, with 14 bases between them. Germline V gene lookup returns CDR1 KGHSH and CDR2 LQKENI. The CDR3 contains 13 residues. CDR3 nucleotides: TGTGCCAGCGTAGGGACTGCCAGAGAGACCCAGTACTTC. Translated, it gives CASVGTARETQYF.

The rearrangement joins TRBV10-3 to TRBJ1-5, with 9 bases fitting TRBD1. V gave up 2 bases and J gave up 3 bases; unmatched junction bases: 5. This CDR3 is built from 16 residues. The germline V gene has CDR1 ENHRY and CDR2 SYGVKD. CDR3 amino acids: CAISEIGQGNNQPQHF. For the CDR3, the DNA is TGTGCCATCAGTGAGATAGGACAGGGGAACAATCAGCCCCAGCATTTT.

This CDR3 reads CAWSAVPNTEAFF. The DNA of the CDR3 is TGTGCCTGGAGTGCCGTTCCTAACACTGAAGCTTTCTTT. The rearrangement links TRBV30 to TRBJ1-1; D is ambiguous. This CDR3 contains 13 residues. Per germline, CDR1 GTSNPN and CDR2 SVGIG (reference sequence). Deletions cut 1 base from V and 2 bases from J, with 8 bases between.

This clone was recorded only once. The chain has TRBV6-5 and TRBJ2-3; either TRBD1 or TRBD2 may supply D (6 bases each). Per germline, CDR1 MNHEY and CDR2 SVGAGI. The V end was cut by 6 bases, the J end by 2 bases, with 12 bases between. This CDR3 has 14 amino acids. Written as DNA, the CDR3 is TGTGCCAGCAGCAAGGGGGGACCCACAGATACGCAGTATTTT. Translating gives CASSKGGPTDTQYF.

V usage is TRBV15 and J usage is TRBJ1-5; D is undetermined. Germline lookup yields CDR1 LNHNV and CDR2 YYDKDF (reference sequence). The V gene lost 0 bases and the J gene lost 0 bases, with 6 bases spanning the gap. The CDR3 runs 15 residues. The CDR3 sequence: CATSRELISNQPQHF. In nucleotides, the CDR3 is TGTGCCACCAGCAGAGAACTGATTAGCAATCAGCCCCAGCATTTT. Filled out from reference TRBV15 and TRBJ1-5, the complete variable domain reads DAMVIQNPRYQVTQFGKPVTLSCSQTLNHNVMYWYQQKSSQAPKLLFHYYDKDFNNEADTPDNFQSRRPNTSFCFLDIRSPGLGDTAMYLCATSRELISNQPQHFGDGTRLSIL.

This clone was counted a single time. The CDR3 sequence is CATFSPGTSYNEQFF. The CDR3 DNA follows: TGTGCCACCTTTTCCCCCGGGACAAGCTACAATGAGCAGTTCTTC. V gene TRBV6-5 combines with J gene TRBJ2-1, with a tentative D call TRBD1 (6 bases). The CDR3 is 15 amino acids. The germline CDR1 and CDR2 sequences are MNHEY and SVGAGI. V lost 10 bases and J lost 3, with 19 bases in between.

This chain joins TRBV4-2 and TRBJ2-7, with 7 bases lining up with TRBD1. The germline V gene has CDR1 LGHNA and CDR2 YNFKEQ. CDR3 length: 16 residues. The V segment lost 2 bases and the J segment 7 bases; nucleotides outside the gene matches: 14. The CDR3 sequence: CASSQSYLGGAWEQYF. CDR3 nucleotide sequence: TGTGCCAGCAGCCAAAGCTATTTAGGGGGCGCGTGGGAGCAGTACTTC.

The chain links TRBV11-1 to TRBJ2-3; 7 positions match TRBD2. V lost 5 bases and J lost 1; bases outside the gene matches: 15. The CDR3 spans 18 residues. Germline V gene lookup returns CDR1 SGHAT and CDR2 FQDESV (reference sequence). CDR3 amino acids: CASSQTSRGGSGTDTQYF. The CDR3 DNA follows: TGTGCCAGCAGCCAGACTAGTCGCGGGGGTAGCGGCACAGATACGCAGTATTTT.

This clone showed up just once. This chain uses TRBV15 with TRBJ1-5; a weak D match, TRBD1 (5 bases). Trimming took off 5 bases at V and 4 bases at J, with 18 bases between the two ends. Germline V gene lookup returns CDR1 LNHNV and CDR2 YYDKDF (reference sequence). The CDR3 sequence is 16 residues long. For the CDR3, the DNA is TGTGCCACCAGCGGAATAGGCGGGCAGGGAAATCAGCCCCAGCATTTT. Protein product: CATSGIGGQGNQPQHF.

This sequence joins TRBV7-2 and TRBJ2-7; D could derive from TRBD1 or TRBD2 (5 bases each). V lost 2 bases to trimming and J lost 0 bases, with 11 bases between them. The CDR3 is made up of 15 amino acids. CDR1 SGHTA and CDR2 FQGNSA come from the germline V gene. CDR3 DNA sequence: TGTGCCAGCAGCTTATCGTGGGGACCCTCCTACGAGCAGTACTTC. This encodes CASSLSWGPSYEQYF.

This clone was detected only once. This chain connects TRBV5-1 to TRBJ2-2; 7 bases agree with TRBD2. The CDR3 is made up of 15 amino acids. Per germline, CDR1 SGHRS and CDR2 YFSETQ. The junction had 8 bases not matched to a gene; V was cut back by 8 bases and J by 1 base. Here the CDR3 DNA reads TGCGCCAGTAACAGATTAGCGGGGAACACCGGGGAGCTGTTTTTT. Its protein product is CASNRLAGNTGELFF.

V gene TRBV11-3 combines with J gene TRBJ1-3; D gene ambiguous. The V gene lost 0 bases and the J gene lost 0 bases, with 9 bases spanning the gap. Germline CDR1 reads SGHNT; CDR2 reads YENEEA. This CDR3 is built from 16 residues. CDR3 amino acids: CASSLDFWSSGNTIYF. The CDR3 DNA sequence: TGTGCCAGCAGCTTAGATTTTTGGAGCTCTGGAAACACCATATATTTT.

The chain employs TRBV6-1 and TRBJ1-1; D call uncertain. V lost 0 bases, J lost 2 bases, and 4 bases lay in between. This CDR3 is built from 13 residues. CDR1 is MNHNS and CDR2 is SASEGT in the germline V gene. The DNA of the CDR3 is TGTGCCAGCAGTGAAGCAAGTAACACTGAAGCTTTCTTT. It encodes CASSEASNTEAFF.

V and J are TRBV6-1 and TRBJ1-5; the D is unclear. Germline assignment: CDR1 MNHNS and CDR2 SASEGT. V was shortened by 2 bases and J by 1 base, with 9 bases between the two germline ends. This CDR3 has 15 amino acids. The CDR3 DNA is TGTGCCAGCAGTGAACAACGATGGAGCAATCAGCCCCAGCATTTT. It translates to CASSEQRWSNQPQHF.

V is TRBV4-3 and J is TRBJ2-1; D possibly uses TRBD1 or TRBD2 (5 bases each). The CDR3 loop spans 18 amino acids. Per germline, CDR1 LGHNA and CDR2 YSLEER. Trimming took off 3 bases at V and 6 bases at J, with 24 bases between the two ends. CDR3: CASSQDVVGAAAPNEQFF. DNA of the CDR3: TGCGCCAGCAGCCAGGATGTGGTCGGGGCGGCCGCCCCCAATGAGCAGTTCTTC.

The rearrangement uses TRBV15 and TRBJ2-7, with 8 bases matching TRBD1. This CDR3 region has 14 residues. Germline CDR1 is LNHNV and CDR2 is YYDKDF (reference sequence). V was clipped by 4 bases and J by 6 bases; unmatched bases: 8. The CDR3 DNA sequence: TGTGCCACCAGCAAGCCTAGGACAGGGTTCGAGCAGTACTTC. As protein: CATSKPRTGFEQYF.

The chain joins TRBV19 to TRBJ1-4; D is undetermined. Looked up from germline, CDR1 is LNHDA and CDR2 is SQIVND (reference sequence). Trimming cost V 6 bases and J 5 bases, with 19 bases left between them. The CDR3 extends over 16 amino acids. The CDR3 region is CASRQIGSTPNEKLFF. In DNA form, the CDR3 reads TGTGCCAGTAGGCAAATAGGTTCGACACCCAATGAAAAACTGTTTTTT.

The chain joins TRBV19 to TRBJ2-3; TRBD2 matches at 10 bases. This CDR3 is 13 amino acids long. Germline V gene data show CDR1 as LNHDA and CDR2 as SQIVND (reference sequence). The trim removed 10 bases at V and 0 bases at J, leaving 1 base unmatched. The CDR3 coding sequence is TGTGCCACGACTAGCGGGAGCACAGATACGCAGTATTTT. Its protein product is CATTSGSTDTQYF.

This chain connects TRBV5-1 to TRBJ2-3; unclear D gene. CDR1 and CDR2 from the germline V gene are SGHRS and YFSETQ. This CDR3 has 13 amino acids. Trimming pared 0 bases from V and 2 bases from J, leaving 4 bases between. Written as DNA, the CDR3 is TGCGCCAGCAGCTTGGGGGCCACAGATACGCAGTATTTT. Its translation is CASSLGATDTQYF.

The CDR3 region has the DNA TGTGCCAGCAGTGAATCGACCGCAGGGGGCAATGAGCAGTTCTTC. Amino acid sequence: CASSESTAGGNEQFF. The chain has TRBV6-1 and TRBJ2-1; TRBD1 aligns across 7 bases. The germline CDR1 and CDR2 sequences are MNHNS and SASEGT. Trimming at V came to 2 bases and at J to 6 bases, leaving 7 bases not matched to a gene. The CDR3 covers 15 residues.